This T cell receptor (beta chain) was recorded in a study of post-analysis software for immune sequencing data. The wider study: Progressive-relapsing, secondary progressive and relapsing-remitting multiple sclerosis were among the disease courses included. Points from the study as a whole: Samples made in the same batch grouped tightly together by F measure. For normalized Chao1 diversity, multiple sclerosis patients scored significantly lower than controls did. Relative to controls, patients had about 5 TRBV segments at higher frequency, with TRBV5-6, TRBV5-1 and TRBV20-1 among these.

Libraries were made from TCR beta cDNA, and they carried unique molecular identifiers. There were roughly 0.9 to 10 million T cells, and approximately 480,000 cDNA molecules came from them. TCRdb re-derived calls from the PCR reads in MiXCR, one entry per CDR3 protein. Of around 700,000 distinct CDR3 sequences detected, more than 50% appear once; the ten largest clones hold over 9%. With regard to this clonotype: The antigen is unknown.

Germline V gene sequence: CDR1 MNHEY, CDR2 SVGAGI. The CDR3 loop spans 12 amino acids. V shed 6 bases and J 3 bases; nucleotides not matched to a gene: 1. The chain has TRBV6-5 and TRBJ2-7, with TRBD1 matching 8 bases. Sequences were obtained from blood. The receptor was derived from a girl aged 2 to 10 with multiple sclerosis. CDR3 sequence: CASRDRDYEQYF. As DNA, the CDR3 is TGTGCCAGCAGGGACAGGGACTACGAGCAGTACTTC.